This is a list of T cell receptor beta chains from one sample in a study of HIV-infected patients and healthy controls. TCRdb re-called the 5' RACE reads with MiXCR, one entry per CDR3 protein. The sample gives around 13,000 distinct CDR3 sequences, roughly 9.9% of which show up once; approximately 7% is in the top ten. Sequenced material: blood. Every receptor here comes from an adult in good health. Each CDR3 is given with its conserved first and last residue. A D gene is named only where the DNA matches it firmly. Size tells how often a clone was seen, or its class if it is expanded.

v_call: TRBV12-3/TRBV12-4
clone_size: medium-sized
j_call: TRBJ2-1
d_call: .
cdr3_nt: TGTGCCAGCACCTTTGGACAGAACAATGAGCAGTTCTTC
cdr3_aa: CASTFGQNNEQFF

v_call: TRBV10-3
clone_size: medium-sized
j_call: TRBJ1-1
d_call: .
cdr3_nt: TGTGCCATCAGTGAGTCGGGGGAATCAAAAGCTTTCTTT
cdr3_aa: CAISESGESKAFF

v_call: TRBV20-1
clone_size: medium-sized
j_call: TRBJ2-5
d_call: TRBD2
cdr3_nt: TGCAGTGCTAGAGGCCGGGAGGGCCCTCAAGAGACCCAGTACTTC
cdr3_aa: CSARGREGPQETQYF

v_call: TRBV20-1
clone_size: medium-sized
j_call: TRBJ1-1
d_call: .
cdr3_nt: TGCAGCGTGGGTAGCACTGAAGCTTTCTTT
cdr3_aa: CSVGSTEAFF

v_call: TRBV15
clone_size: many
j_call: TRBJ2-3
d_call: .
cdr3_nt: TGTGCCACCAGCAGTCGGCGGGCAGATACGCAGTATTTT
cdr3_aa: CATSSRRADTQYF

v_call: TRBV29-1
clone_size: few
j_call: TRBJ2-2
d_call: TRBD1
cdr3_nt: TGCAGCGTAGGGACAGGTTTGAACACCGGGGAGCTGTTTTTT
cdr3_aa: CSVGTGLNTGELFF

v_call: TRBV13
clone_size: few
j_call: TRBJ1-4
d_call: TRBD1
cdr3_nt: TGTGCCAGCAGCCCACCGGGACAGACTAATGAAAAACTGTTTTTT
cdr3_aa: CASSPPGQTNEKLFF

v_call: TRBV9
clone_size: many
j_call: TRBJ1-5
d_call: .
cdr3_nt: TGTGCCAGCAGCGTGGATCTCAATCAGCCCCAGCATTTT
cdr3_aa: CASSVDLNQPQHF

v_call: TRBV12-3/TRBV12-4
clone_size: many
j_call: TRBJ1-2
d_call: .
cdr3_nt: TGTGCCAGCAGTTTAGAGAGCTATGGCTACACCTTC
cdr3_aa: CASSLESYGYTF

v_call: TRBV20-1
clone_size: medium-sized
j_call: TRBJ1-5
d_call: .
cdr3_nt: TGCAGTGCCAGATTCACGGGGCAGAGCAATCAGCCCCAGCATTTT
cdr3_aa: CSARFTGQSNQPQHF

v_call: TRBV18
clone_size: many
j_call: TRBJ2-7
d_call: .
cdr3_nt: TGTGCCAGCTCACCACCGGGGCAGGGTCTGTACGAGCAGTACTTC
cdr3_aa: CASSPPGQGLYEQYF

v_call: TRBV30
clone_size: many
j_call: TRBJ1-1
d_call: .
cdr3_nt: TGTGCCTGGGGGTCTAATTTGCTTCTCGAGAGGACTGAAGCTTTCTTT
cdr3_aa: CAWGSNLLLERTEAFF

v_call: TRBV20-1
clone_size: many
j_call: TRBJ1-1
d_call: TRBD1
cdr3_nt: TGCAGTGCTAGAGATCGGTCTTCACGGGACAGGGCTGAAGCTTTCTTT
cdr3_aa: CSARDRSSRDRAEAFF

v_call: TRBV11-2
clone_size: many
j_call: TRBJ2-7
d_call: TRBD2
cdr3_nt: TGTGCCAGCAGCCCTGTCCTAGCGGGCGAGCAGTACTTC
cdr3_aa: CASSPVLAGEQYF

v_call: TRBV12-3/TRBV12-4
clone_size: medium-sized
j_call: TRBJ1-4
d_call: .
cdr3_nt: TGTGCCAGCAGTTTAAAGCAGGGAGCTAATGAAAAACTGTTTTTT
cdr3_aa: CASSLKQGANEKLFF

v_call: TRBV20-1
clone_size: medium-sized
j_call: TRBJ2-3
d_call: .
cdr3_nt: TGCAGTGCTTCCGGACAAGGGGATTCGGGTACGCAGTATTTT
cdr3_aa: CSASGQGDSGTQYF